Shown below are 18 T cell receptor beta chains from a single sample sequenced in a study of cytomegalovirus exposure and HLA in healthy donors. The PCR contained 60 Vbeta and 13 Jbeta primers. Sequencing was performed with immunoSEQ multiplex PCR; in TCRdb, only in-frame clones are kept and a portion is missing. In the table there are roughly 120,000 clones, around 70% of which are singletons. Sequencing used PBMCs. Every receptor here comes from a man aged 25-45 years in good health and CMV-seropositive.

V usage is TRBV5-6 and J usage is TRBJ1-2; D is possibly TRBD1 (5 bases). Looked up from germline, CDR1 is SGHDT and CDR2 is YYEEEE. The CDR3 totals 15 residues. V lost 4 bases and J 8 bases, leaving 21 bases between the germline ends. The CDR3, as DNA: TGTGCCAGCAGCACATCCCAGGGAAACCCTGGGGGCTACACCTTC. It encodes CASSTSQGNPGGYTF.

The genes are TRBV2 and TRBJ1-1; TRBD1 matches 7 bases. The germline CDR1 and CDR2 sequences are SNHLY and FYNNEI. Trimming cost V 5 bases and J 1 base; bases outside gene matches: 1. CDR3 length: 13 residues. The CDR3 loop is CASSWTGNTEAFF. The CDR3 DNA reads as TGTGCCAGCAGTTGGACAGGGAACACTGAAGCTTTCTTT.

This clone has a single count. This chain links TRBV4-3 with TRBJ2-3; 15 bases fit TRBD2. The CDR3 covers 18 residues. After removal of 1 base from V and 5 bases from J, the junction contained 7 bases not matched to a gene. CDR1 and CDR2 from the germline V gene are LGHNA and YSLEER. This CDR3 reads CASSQAGLAGGRGDTQYF. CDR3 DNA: TGCGCCAGCAGCCAAGCCGGACTAGCGGGGGGGCGTGGAGATACGCAGTATTTT.

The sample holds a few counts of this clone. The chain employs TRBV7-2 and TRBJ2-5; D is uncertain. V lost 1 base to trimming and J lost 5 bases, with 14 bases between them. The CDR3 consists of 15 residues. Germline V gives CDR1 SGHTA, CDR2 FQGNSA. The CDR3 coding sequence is TGTGCCAGCAGCTTAGAATCTGCCTACTCGGAGACCCAGTACTTC. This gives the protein CASSLESAYSETQYF.

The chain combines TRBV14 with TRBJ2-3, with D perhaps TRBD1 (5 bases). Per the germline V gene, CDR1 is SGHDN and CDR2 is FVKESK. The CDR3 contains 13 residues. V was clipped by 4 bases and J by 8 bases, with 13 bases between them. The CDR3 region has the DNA TGTGCCAGCAGCCCCCCCTGGGGCCCTACGCAGTATTTT. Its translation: CASSPPWGPTQYF.

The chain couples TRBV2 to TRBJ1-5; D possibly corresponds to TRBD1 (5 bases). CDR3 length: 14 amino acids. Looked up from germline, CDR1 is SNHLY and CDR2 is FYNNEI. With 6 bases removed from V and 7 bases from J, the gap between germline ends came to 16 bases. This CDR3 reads CASSATRGEQPQHF. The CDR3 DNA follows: TGTGCCAGCAGCGCTACCCGGGGGGAGCAGCCCCAGCATTTT. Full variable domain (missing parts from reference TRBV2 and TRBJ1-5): EPEVTQTPSHQVTQMGQEVILRCVPISNHLYFYWYRQILGQKVEFLVSFYNNEISEKSEIFDDQFSVERPDGSNFTLKIRSTKLEDSAMYFCASSATRGEQPQHFGDGTRLSIL.

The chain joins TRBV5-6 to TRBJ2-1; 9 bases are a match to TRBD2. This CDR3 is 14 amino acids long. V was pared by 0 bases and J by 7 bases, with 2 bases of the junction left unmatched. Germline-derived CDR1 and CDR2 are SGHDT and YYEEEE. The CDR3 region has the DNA TGTGCCAGCAGCTTGGGAGCGGGGGGAAATGAGCAGTTCTTC. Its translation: CASSLGAGGNEQFF. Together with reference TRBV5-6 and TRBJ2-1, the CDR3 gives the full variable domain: DAGVTQSPTHLIKTRGQQVTLRCSPKSGHDTVSWYQQALGQGPQFIFQYYEEEERQRGNFPDRFSGHQFPNYSSELNVNALLLGDSALYLCASSLGAGGNEQFFGPGTRLTVL.

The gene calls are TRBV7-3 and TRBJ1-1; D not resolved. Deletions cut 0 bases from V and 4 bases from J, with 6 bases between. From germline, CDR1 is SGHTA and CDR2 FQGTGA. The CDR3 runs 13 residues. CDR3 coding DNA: TGTGCCAGCAGCTTAACTGGGAGCACTGAAGCTTTCTTT. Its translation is CASSLTGSTEAFF.

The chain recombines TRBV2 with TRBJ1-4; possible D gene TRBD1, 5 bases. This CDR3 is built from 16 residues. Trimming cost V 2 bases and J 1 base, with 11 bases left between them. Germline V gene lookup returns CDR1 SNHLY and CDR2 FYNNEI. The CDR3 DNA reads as TGTGCCAGCAGTGAAAGGGGATATCGAACTAATGAAAAACTGTTTTTT. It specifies CASSERGYRTNEKLFF.

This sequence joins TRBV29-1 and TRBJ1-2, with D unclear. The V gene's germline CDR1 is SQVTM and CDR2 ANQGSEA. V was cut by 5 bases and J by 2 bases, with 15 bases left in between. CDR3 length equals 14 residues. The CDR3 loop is CSVTDMGSNYGYTF. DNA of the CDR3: TGCAGCGTTACCGATATGGGTAGCAACTATGGCTACACCTTC.

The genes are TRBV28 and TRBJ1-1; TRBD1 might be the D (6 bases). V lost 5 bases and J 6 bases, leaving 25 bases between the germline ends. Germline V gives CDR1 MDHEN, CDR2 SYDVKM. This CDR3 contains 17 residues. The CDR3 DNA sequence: TGTGCCAGCAGTCCGTATGGGGTGGGCAGGTCAGGGGCTGAAGCTTTCTTT. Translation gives CASSPYGVGRSGAEAFF.

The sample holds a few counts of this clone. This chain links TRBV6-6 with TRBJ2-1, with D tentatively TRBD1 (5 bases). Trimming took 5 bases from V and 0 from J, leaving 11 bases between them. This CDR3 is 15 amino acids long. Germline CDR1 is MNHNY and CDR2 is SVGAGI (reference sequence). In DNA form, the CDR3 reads TGTGCCAGCAGTCTTGACAGTAGCTCCTACAATGAGCAGTTCTTC. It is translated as CASSLDSSSYNEQFF.

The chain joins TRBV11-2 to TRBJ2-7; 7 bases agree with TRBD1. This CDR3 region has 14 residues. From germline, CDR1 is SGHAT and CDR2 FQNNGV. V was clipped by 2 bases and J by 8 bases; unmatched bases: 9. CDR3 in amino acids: CASSLRDRESKQYF. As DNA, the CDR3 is TGTGCCAGCAGCTTACGAGACAGGGAATCCAAGCAGTACTTC.

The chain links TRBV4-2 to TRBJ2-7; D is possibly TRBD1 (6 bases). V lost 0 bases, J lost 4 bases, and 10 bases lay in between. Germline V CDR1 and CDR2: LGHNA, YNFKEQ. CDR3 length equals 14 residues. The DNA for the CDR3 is TGTGCCAGCAGCCAAGACCATCAGGGGTACGAGCAGTACTTC. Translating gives CASSQDHQGYEQYF.

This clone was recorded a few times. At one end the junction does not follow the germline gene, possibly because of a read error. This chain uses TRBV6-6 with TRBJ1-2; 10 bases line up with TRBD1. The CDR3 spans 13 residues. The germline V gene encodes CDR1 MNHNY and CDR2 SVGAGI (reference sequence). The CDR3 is CASSYPGTGASAF. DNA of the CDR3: TGTGCCAGCAGTTACCCCGGGACAGGGGCCTCCGCCTTC.

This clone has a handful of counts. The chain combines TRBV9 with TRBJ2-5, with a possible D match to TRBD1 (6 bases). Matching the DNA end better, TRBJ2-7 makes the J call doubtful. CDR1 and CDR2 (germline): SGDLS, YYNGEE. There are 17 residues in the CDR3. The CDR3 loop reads CASSPRSTGLNSYEQYF. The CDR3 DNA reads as TGTGCCAGCAGCCCTCGATCAACAGGGTTGAACTCCTACGAGCAGTACTTC.

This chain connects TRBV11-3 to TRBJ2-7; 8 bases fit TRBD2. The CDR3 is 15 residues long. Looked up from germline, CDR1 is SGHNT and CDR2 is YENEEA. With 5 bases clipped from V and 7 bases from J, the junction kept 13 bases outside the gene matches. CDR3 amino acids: CASSPDGAGGREQYF. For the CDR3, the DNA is TGTGCCAGCAGCCCCGACGGTGCGGGGGGCCGGGAGCAGTACTTC.

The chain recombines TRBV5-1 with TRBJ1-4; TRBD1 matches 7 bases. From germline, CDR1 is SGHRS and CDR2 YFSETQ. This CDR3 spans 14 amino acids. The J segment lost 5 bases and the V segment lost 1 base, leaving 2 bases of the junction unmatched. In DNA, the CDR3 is TGCGCCAGCAGCTTGACAGGGGCGAATGAAAAACTGTTTTTT. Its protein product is CASSLTGANEKLFF.